This TCR beta chain was retrieved from a study of cytomegalovirus exposure and HLA in healthy donors. The V gene's germline CDR1 is MNHEY and CDR2 SVGAGI. The junction had 3 bases not matched to a gene; V was cut back by 6 bases and J by 7 bases. This CDR3 contains 13 residues. Profiled with immunoSEQ multiplex PCR; TCRdb holds only in-frame clones, not every one. The table includes about 200,000 clones, 70% to 85% detected once. The V call is TRBV6-5, the J call TRBJ1-4; 9 nucleotides agree with TRBD1. Sequencing input: PBMCs. The receptor was derived from a woman in her 30s in good health and CMV-seropositive. The CDR3 nucleotides read TGTGCCAGCAGCAGACAGGGGGGTGAAAAACTGTTTTTT. Translated, it gives CASSRQGGEKLFF.